This T cell receptor beta chain originates from a study of blood T cell repertoires in COVID-19. Study as a whole: There were acute and convalescent COVID-19 samples, and they came from the United States, Italy and Spain. T cells, B-cell-depleted T cells, or PBMCs provided the cDNA or gDNA that served as material.

Some clones are missing from TCRdb's copy, which holds only in-frame ones; the method was immunoSEQ multiplex PCR. Of over 200,000 clones listed, roughly 86% are singletons. This CDR3 spans 15 amino acids. Germline V lookup: CDR1 LNHDA, CDR2 SQIVND (reference sequence). V lost 5 bases to trimming and J lost 9 bases; unmatched junction nucleotides: 8. This clone was seen more than once but under ten times. The chain is built from TRBV19 and TRBJ2-1; 12 bases align to TRBD2. The specimen was peripheral blood. This sequence originates from a woman in her 30s with acute or convalescent COVID-19. The CDR3 loop reads CASSWGLAGLGEQFF. The CDR3 DNA follows: TGTGCCAGTAGTTGGGGACTAGCGGGCCTCGGTGAGCAGTTCTTC.